This is a list of T cell receptor beta chains from one sample in a study of shared clonotypes between healthy human individuals. Method: immunoSEQ multiplex PCR; TCRdb's copy keeps in-frame clones and lacks some. The sample shows approximately 1.1 million clones, 75% to 80% of them seen only once. The sample comprised memory CD4+ T cells from PBMCs. The receptors stem from a man between 18 and 35 years old in good health. Some clones in this sample may be carry-over from other donors' samples. CDR3s include the opening cysteine and the closing phenylalanine or tryptophan. D genes are given only for firm matches. Only part of the rows carry a size: once, few, many, or a class if the clone is expanded.

j_call d_call cdr3_length v_call clone_size cdr3_aa
TRBJ2-3 TRBD2 12 TRBV2 . CASGGVGDTQYF
TRBJ1-5 . 15 TRBV5-1 . CASSLAGQGGQPQHF
TRBJ1-1 . 11 TRBV4-1 few CASTRDTEAFF
TRBJ1-1 TRBD1 17 TRBV4-1 . CASSQRDRGFGDTEAFF
TRBJ2-5 . 13 TRBV4-1 . CASSQGRVETQYF
TRBJ2-3 . 13 TRBV15 . CATSRPPSNTQYF
TRBJ2-7 . 14 TRBV7-9 . CASSWGDWVGEQYF
TRBJ2-1 TRBD1 14 TRBV11-3 . CASSPRTGADEQFF
TRBJ2-5 . 14 TRBV5-1 once CASSFNNGQETQYF
TRBJ1-4 TRBD1 15 TRBV28 . CASSPRGTGIGKLFF
TRBJ2-5 . 17 TRBV30 once CAWASWKAREGEETQYF
TRBJ2-1 . 12 TRBV6-5 . CASNNPGVLPFF
TRBJ1-5 . 12 TRBV28 . CASSQLFQPQHF
TRBJ1-4 . 13 TRBV27 . CASSLLQEEKLFF
TRBJ1-1 . 16 TRBV5-3 . CARSLYPGRAGTEAFF
TRBJ2-3 . 14 TRBV28 . CASEGSGAIRAQYF
TRBJ2-2 TRBD2 15 TRBV18 . CASSPQREEFGELFF
TRBJ2-1 . 16 TRBV5-6 . CASSYGDLTRLREQFF
TRBJ2-2 TRBD1 15 TRBV5-1 once CASSIPGQSTGELFF
TRBJ2-1 TRBD2 14 TRBV6-5 . CASSLAGLANEQFF
TRBJ2-7 . 11 TRBV30 . CASSVQGRQYF
TRBJ1-4 . 15 TRBV27 few CASSPRGGLREKLFF
TRBJ2-5 . 14 TRBV19 . CASSISRAGETQYF
TRBJ2-7 . 13 TRBV7-9 . CASSLVHLAGQYF
TRBJ1-2 . 15 TRBV9 . CASSVMGSPNYGYTF
TRBJ2-7 TRBD1 15 TRBV5-1 . CASSLSRQGSYEQYF
TRBJ1-4 . 16 TRBV9 . CASSVGNPGVNEKLFF
TRBJ2-6 . 16 TRBV5-1 . CASSPEGFSGANVLTF
TRBJ1-4 . 14 TRBV28 . CASSGDATNEKLFF
TRBJ1-4 . 15 TRBV5-4 . CASSLGGGRNEKLFF
TRBJ1-5 TRBD1 13 TRBV30 once CAWSGGGGQPQHF
TRBJ2-5 . 14 TRBV2 . CASSEGAYQETQYF
TRBJ2-2 . 14 TRBV2 few CASRVDSLTGELFF
TRBJ2-5 . 13 TRBV19 once CASSFGGQETQYF
TRBJ2-1 TRBD2 18 TRBV7-3 . CASSSGTSGSRNYNEQFF
TRBJ2-4 TRBD2 14 TRBV5-4 . CASSPKGGQDIQYF
TRBJ1-1 . 16 TRBV5-1 . CASSLAPGPINTEAFF
TRBJ2-1 . 14 TRBV28 . CASSLMVRTGLQFF
TRBJ1-1 . 12 TRBV19 . CASSQRNTEAFF
TRBJ2-7 . 14 TRBV5-6 once CASSTPGFSYEQYF
TRBJ2-3 . 14 TRBV18 . CASSPLATTDTQYF
TRBJ2-1 TRBD2 17 TRBV5-1 . CASSLGLAGGLYNEQFF
TRBJ2-7 . 14 TRBV6-6 . CASLADGATYEQYF
TRBJ1-2 . 12 TRBV15 . CATSRDLDGYTF
TRBJ2-3 TRBD2 16 TRBV5-4 . CASSPGLDVSTDTQYF
TRBJ1-3 . 14 TRBV5-6 . CASSLERGGNTIYF